This passage covers 29 T cell receptor beta chains from one sample sequenced in a study of technical replicates of blood from several donors. Assay: immunoSEQ multiplex PCR; the TCRdb copy retains only in-frame clones and omits some. The data show about 49,000 clones, about 93% seen once. Sequenced input: PBMCs. These receptors were collected from a human donor in good health. Some clones in this sample may be carry-over from other donors' samples.

This rearrangement joins TRBV5-4 to TRBJ1-2; 7 positions match TRBD1. This CDR3 region has 13 residues. Trimming took 5 bases from V and 7 from J; bases not matched to a gene: 8. CDR1 is SGHNT, CDR2 YYREEE, per germline (reference sequence). The CDR3 spells CASRDRVGGGYTF. CDR3 nucleotide sequence: TGTGCCAGCAGAGACAGGGTAGGCGGTGGCTACACCTTC.

The genes are TRBV10-3 and TRBJ1-2; D not certain. The germline V and J ends were trimmed by 6 bases and 4 bases, with 9 bases remaining between them. Germline loops: CDR1 ENHRY, CDR2 SYGVKD. The CDR3 is made up of 12 amino acids. CDR3 bases: TGTGCCATCAGCGGGGAAGGCTATGGCTACACCTTC. Translated: CAISGEGYGYTF.

The chain couples TRBV4-1 to TRBJ2-1; the D is unclear. V was cut by 1 base and J by 1 base, with 11 bases left in between. The CDR3 is 16 residues long. CDR1 and CDR2 (germline): MGHRA, YSYEKL. The CDR3 DNA sequence: TGCGCCAGCAGCCAAGTGAACCTAGTATCCTACAATGAGCAGTTCTTC. This translates into CASSQVNLVSYNEQFF.

This clone occurred once. V is TRBV28 and J is TRBJ1-1, with D perhaps matching TRBD1 (5 bases). V lost 5 bases to trimming and J lost 1 base, with 11 bases between them. This CDR3 contains 14 residues. Germline V gene lookup returns CDR1 MDHEN and CDR2 SYDVKM. The CDR3 DNA sequence: TGTGCCAGCAGTCCGGCACAGGCGAACACTGAAGCTTTCTTT. It is translated as CASSPAQANTEAFF. The full variable domain, with the rest looked up from reference TRBV28 and TRBJ1-1, is DVKVTQSSRYLVKRTGEKVFLECVQDMDHENMFWYRQDPGLGLRLIYFSYDVKMKEKGDIPEGYSVSREKKERFSLILESASTNQTSMYLCASSPAQANTEAFFGQGTRLTVV.

The V call is TRBV29-1, the J call TRBJ2-1, with 7 nucleotides matching TRBD2. Per germline, CDR1 SQVTM and CDR2 ANQGSEA. This CDR3 has 13 residues. V was clipped by 7 bases and J by 2 bases; unmatched bases: 5. The CDR3 DNA reads TGCAGCGCAAGCGGGGCCCCCTACAATGAGCAGTTCTTC. Encoded protein: CSASGAPYNEQFF.

The CDR3 region is CASSPGLSISYNEQFF. DNA for the CDR3: TGTGCCAGCAGCCCGGGACTTTCCATCTCCTACAATGAGCAGTTCTTC. The chain carries TRBV9 and TRBJ2-1; D is possibly TRBD2 (6 bases). Trimming left V 4 bases short and J 0 bases short, with 14 bases between. CDR1 and CDR2 (germline): SGDLS, YYNGEE. The CDR3 has 16 residues.

The chain is built from TRBV4-1 and TRBJ1-2, with 7 bases matching TRBD1. Germline CDR1 is MGHRA and CDR2 is YSYEKL. This CDR3 contains 14 residues. Trimming cost V 4 bases and J 1 base; bases outside gene matches: 3. The CDR3 reads CASSPGTVNYGYTF. Written as DNA, the CDR3 is TGCGCCAGCAGCCCAGGGACAGTTAACTATGGCTACACCTTC.

V usage is TRBV5-1 and J usage is TRBJ2-3; no definite D call. Looked up from germline, CDR1 is SGHRS and CDR2 is YFSETQ. This CDR3 has 13 residues. V was clipped by 0 bases and J by 6 bases, with 8 bases between them. The CDR3 is CASSLGSEDTQYF. CDR3 DNA: TGCGCCAGCAGCTTGGGGTCCGAGGATACGCAGTATTTT.

V usage is TRBV7-2 and J usage is TRBJ2-1, with TRBD1 identical over 9 bases. The CDR3 contains 16 residues. V dropped 4 bases and J dropped 8; count of bases not matched to a gene: 12. The germline CDR1 and CDR2 sequences are SGHTA and FQGNSA. Here the CDR3 reads CASSSQDRGSRDEQFF. DNA of the CDR3: TGTGCCAGCAGCTCGCAAGACAGGGGGTCCCGGGATGAGCAGTTCTTC.

The rearrangement joins TRBV4-2 to TRBJ2-7; 7 nucleotides agree with TRBD1. CDR1 is LGHNA and CDR2 is YNFKEQ in the germline V gene. V gave up 3 bases and J gave up 0 bases; unmatched junction bases: 11. The CDR3 loop spans 17 amino acids. CDR3 coding DNA: TGTGCCAGCAGCCAGGCCCAGTCGAGACAGGGCTCCTACGAGCAGTACTTC. Amino acids: CASSQAQSRQGSYEQYF.

V usage is TRBV4-3 and J usage is TRBJ1-1; no clear D. The CDR3 contains 14 residues. V lost 2 bases, J lost 0 bases, and 7 bases lay in between. Germline lookup yields CDR1 LGHNA and CDR2 YSLEER. The CDR3 nucleotides are TGCGCCAGCAGCCAATTCATAGTGAACACTGAAGCTTTCTTT. Its protein product is CASSQFIVNTEAFF.

The V call is TRBV12-5, the J call TRBJ1-4; TRBD1 matches at 9 bases. Germline V gene data show CDR1 as LGHNT and CDR2 as FRNRAP. The CDR3 length is 18 residues. V trimming: 7 bases; J trimming: 0 bases; junction bases outside the gene matches: 12. The CDR3 DNA follows: TGTGCTAGTGCGTCGCCTTCGGGACAGGGTGCAACTAATGAAAAACTGTTTTTT. It yields the protein CASASPSGQGATNEKLFF. Variable domain in full (rest from reference TRBV12-5 and TRBJ1-4): DARVTQTPRHKVTEMGQEVTMRCQPILGHNTVFWYRQTMMQGLELLAYFRNRAPLDDSGMPKDRFSAEMPDATLATLKIQPSEPRDSAVYFCASASPSGQGATNEKLFFGSGTQLSVL.

This clone was counted once. CDR3 region: CASRSGQGYGYTF. The CDR3 DNA sequence: TGTGCCAGCAGATCGGGACAGGGCTATGGCTACACCTTC. The V gene is TRBV28, the J gene TRBJ1-2; 9 positions match TRBD1. V shed 6 bases and J 4 bases; nucleotides not matched to a gene: 3. The CDR3 runs 13 residues. Germline V gene data show CDR1 as MDHEN and CDR2 as SYDVKM.

The chain couples TRBV6-5 to TRBJ2-2; D not certain. CDR1 is MNHEY, CDR2 SVGAGI, per germline. The CDR3 length is 12 residues. V dropped 5 bases and J dropped 7 bases, with 8 bases sitting between them. The CDR3 DNA sequence: TGTGCCAGCAGTAGCCAGCGCGGGGAGCTGTTTTTT. Encoded protein: CASSSQRGELFF.

This clone was seen more than once but under ten times. The chain recombines TRBV4-2 with TRBJ2-2; 9 bases align to TRBD1. The CDR3 is made up of 16 amino acids. V lost 0 bases and J lost 5; bases outside the gene matches: 4. Per the germline V gene, CDR1 is LGHNA and CDR2 is YNFKEQ. The CDR3 sequence: CASSQEGDRVTGELFF. CDR3 DNA: TGTGCCAGCAGCCAAGAAGGGGACAGGGTGACCGGGGAGCTGTTTTTT.

This chain connects TRBV25-1 to TRBJ1-1; a possible D gene is TRBD1 (6 bases). With 5 bases removed from V and 0 bases from J, the gap between germline ends came to 7 bases. The CDR3 spans 13 residues. From germline, CDR1 is MGHDK and CDR2 SYGVNS. The chain's CDR3 is CASSTGLNTEAFF. For the CDR3, the DNA is TGTGCCAGCAGTACAGGGTTGAACACTGAAGCTTTCTTT. The whole variable domain, filled in from reference TRBV25-1 and TRBJ1-1, reads EADIYQTPRYLVIGTGKKITLECSQTMGHDKMYWYQQDPGMELHLIHYSYGVNSTEKGDLSSESTVSRIRTEHFPLTLESARPSHTSQYLCASSTGLNTEAFFGQGTRLTVV.

The gene calls are TRBV5-1 and TRBJ1-5, with TRBD1 as a possible D gene (5 bases). The CDR3 spans 18 residues. With 1 base removed from V and 0 bases from J, the gap between germline ends came to 17 bases. Germline V CDR1 and CDR2: SGHRS, YFSETQ. CDR3 amino acids: CASSLFQMGPSSNQPQHF. DNA of the CDR3: TGCGCCAGCAGCTTGTTCCAGATGGGGCCTTCTAGCAATCAGCCCCAGCATTTT.

The rearrangement joins TRBV4-2 to TRBJ2-7; tentative D call: TRBD2 (6 bases). The CDR3 runs to 16 residues. The germline gives CDR1 LGHNA, CDR2 YNFKEQ. Trimming left V 1 base short and J 2 bases short, with 15 bases between. The CDR3 protein is CASSQALRGVTYEQYF. CDR3 in DNA: TGTGCCAGCAGCCAAGCCCTGCGCGGGGTAACCTACGAGCAGTACTTC.

This rearrangement joins TRBV11-1 to TRBJ1-1; unclear D gene. In germline, CDR1 is SGHAT, CDR2 FQDESV (reference sequence). The V and J ends lost 3 bases and 1 base respectively, with 9 bases between them. The CDR3 totals 14 residues. CDR3 protein: CASSLRLKNTEAFF. The CDR3 region has the DNA TGTGCCAGCAGCTTGCGCCTGAAGAACACTGAAGCTTTCTTT.

This clone was seen only once. The V and J genes are TRBV9 and TRBJ1-1; D might be TRBD1 (6 bases). V shed 0 bases and J shed 3 bases, with 9 bases lying between them. CDR1 and CDR2 from the germline V gene are SGDLS and YYNGEE. There are 14 residues in the CDR3. DNA for the CDR3: TGTGCCAGCAGCGTAGGGGCAGGGGACACTGAAGCTTTCTTT. Its translation is CASSVGAGDTEAFF.

The rearrangement links TRBV27 to TRBJ2-6; TRBD1 agrees at 7 bases. V was clipped by 8 bases and J by 4 bases; unmatched bases: 8. The length of the CDR3 is 15 residues. CDR1 and CDR2 (germline): MNHEY, SMNVEV (reference sequence). The CDR3 is CASRSEGAGANVLTF. The DNA for the CDR3 is TGTGCCAGCCGCTCCGAGGGGGCCGGGGCCAACGTCCTGACTTTC.

This chain links TRBV9 with TRBJ2-4, with D possibly matching TRBD1 (5 bases). V was trimmed by 4 bases and J by 3 bases, leaving 8 bases between them. The CDR3 runs to 13 residues. CDR1 SGDLS and CDR2 YYNGEE come from the germline V gene. Here the CDR3 DNA reads TGTGCCAGCAGCCTAGGACACAAAAACATTCAGTACTTC. Encoded protein: CASSLGHKNIQYF.

The chain combines TRBV7-2 with TRBJ2-7, with TRBD1 as a possible D gene (5 bases). V was cut by 3 bases and J by 4 bases, with 13 bases left in between. The germline V gene has CDR1 SGHTA and CDR2 FQGNSA. This CDR3 region has 14 residues. The CDR3 DNA is TGTGCCAGCAGCTTGAGTAGGGGCGCGTACGAGCAGTACTTC. Translated, it gives CASSLSRGAYEQYF.

This clone was seen a single time. The chain carries TRBV10-3 and TRBJ2-7, with D perhaps matching TRBD2 (6 bases). Trimming removed 4 bases at V and 0 bases at J, with 10 bases between. This CDR3 has 14 amino acids. CDR1 and CDR2 from the germline V gene are ENHRY and SYGVKD. The CDR3 region is CAISGLASSYEQYF. CDR3 nucleotides: TGTGCCATCAGTGGCCTAGCGTCCTCCTACGAGCAGTACTTC.

The chain is built from TRBV4-1 and TRBJ2-7, with D perhaps TRBD1 (6 bases). There are 16 residues in the CDR3. Per the germline V gene, CDR1 is MGHRA and CDR2 is YSYEKL. With 2 bases removed from V and 4 bases from J, the gap between germline ends came to 18 bases. CDR3 DNA: TGCGCCAGCAGCCAACAGTTTCGGGACACGGTATACGAGCAGTACTTC. Translation gives CASSQQFRDTVYEQYF.

V usage is TRBV4-3 and J usage is TRBJ2-7, with 8 bases fitting TRBD1. Trimming cost V 0 bases and J 2 bases; bases outside gene matches: 0. Per the germline V gene, CDR1 is LGHNA and CDR2 is YSLEER. This CDR3 comprises 14 residues. The CDR3 DNA follows: TGCGCCAGCAGCCAAGAACAGGGGGCCTACGAGCAGTACTTC. Protein: CASSQEQGAYEQYF.

The chain combines TRBV6-1 with TRBJ2-6, with D perhaps TRBD2 (5 bases). Germline V lookup: CDR1 MNHNS, CDR2 SASEGT. CDR3 length: 15 amino acids. V was pared by 5 bases and J by 4 bases, with 12 bases between. This CDR3 reads CASSSRTAGANVLTF. The CDR3 DNA reads as TGTGCCAGCAGTTCCAGGACTGCCGGGGCCAACGTCCTGACTTTC.

This rearrangement joins TRBV18 to TRBJ2-7; 10 bases align to TRBD2. The CDR3 is 16 amino acids. Losses at the gene ends were 2 bases for V and 6 bases for J; bases not matched to a gene: 10. Germline lookup yields CDR1 KGHSH and CDR2 LQKENI. CDR3 residues: CASSPGELAGFPEQYF. The CDR3 bases are TGTGCCAGCTCACCAGGTGAACTAGCGGGATTTCCCGAGCAGTACTTC.

The chain links TRBV5-1 to TRBJ2-7; D uncertain. From germline, CDR1 is SGHRS and CDR2 YFSETQ. The CDR3 loop spans 12 amino acids. Trimming removed 0 bases from V and 4 bases from J, with 5 bases in between. The CDR3, as DNA: TGCGCCAGCAGCTTGGACGGTTACGAGCAGTACTTC. This gives the protein CASSLDGYEQYF.